Sequencing of this T cell receptor beta chain was carried out in a study of early T cells in non-severe SARS-CoV-2 infection. TCRdb redid the calling of the 5' RACE reads with MiXCR, one entry per CDR3 protein. The data hold tens of thousands of distinct CDR3 sequences, with approximately 12% observed a single time. Sample: whole blood, taken at baseline. The receptor was isolated from an adult who was a healthcare worker with PCR-confirmed SARS-CoV-2 infection or an uninfected control (not recorded which).

DNA of the CDR3: TGTGCCAGTAGCCAACGATTCAGCTATGGCTACACCTTC. It codes for CASSQRFSYGYTF. The gene calls are TRBV19 and TRBJ1-2; D unresolved. Germline values: CDR1 LNHDA, CDR2 SQIVND (reference sequence). The CDR3 is 13 amino acids. The germline V and J ends were trimmed by 6 bases and 4 bases, with 12 bases remaining between them.